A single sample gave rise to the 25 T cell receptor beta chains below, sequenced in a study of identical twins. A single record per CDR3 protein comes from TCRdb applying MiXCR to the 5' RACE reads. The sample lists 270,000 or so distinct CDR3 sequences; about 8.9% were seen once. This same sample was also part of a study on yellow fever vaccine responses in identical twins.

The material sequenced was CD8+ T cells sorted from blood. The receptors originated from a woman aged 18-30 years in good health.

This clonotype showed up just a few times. The CDR3 region is CSVESGSGEQYF. CDR3 sequence (DNA): TGCAGCGTTGAATCTGGCTCGGGCGAGCAGTACTTC. The J gene is TRBJ2-7, the V gene TRBV29-1; D not certain. The CDR3 totals 12 residues. CDR1 and CDR2 from the germline V gene are SQVTM and ANQGSEA. Trimming shortened V by 2 bases and J by 6 bases, and 11 bases separated the two germline ends.

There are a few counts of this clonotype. CDR3 residues: CASSLPLPGLEQYF. The CDR3 DNA reads as TGTGCCAGCAGCTTACCCTTGCCGGGGTTGGAGCAGTACTTC. The V and J genes are TRBV5-6 and TRBJ2-7, with TRBD2 as a possible D gene (5 bases). This CDR3 has 14 residues. Germline V gene sequence: CDR1 SGHDT, CDR2 YYEEEE. Trimming stripped 2 bases from V and 7 bases from J, with 16 bases between.

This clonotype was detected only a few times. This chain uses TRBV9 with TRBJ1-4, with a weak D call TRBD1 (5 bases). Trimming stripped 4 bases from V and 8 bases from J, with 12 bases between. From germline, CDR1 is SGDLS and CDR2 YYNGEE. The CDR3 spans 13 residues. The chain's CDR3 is CASSSDGGEKLFF. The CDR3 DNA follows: TGTGCCAGCAGCTCGGACGGGGGAGAAAAACTGTTTTTT. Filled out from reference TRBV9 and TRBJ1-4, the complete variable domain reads DSGVTQTPKHLITATGQRVTLRCSPRSGDLSVYWYQQSLDQGLQFLIQYYNGEERAKGNILERFSAQQFPDLHSELNLSSLELGDSALYFCASSSDGGEKLFFGSGTQLSVL.

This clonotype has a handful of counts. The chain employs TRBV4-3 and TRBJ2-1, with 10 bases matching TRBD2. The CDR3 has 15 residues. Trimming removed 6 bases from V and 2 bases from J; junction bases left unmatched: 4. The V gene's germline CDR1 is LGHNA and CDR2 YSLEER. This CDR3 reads CASRLGTSAYNEQFF. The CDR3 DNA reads TGCGCCAGCAGACTCGGGACTAGCGCCTACAATGAGCAGTTCTTC.

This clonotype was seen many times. CDR3: CASSSRINFHAQYF. DNA for the CDR3: TGTGCCAGCAGTTCTCGCATAAACTTTCATGCGCAGTACTTC. The rearrangement uses TRBV27 and TRBJ2-7, with D hard to call. Germline CDR1 is MNHEY and CDR2 is SMNVEV (reference sequence). The germline V and J ends were trimmed by 4 bases and 9 bases, with 19 bases remaining between them. This CDR3 region has 14 residues.

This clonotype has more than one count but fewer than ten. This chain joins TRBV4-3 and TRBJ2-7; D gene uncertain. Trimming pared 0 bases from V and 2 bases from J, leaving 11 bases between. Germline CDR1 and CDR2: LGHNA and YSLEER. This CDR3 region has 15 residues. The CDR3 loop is CASSQDTDLPYEQYF. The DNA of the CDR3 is TGCGCCAGCAGCCAAGATACAGACCTCCCCTACGAGCAGTACTTC.

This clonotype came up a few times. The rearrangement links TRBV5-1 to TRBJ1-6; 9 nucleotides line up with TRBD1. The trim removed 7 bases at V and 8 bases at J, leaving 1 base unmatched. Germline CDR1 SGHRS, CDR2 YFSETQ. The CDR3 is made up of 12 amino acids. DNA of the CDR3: TGCGCCAGCGGGGACAGGGATTCACCCCTCCACTTT. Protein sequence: CASGDRDSPLHF. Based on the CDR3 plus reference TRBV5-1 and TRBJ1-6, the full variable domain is KAGVTQTPRYLIKTRGQQVTLSCSPISGHRSVSWYQQTPGQGLQFLFEYFSETQRNKGNFPGRFSGRQFSNSRSEMNVSTLELGDSALYLCASGDRDSPLHFGNGTRLTVT.

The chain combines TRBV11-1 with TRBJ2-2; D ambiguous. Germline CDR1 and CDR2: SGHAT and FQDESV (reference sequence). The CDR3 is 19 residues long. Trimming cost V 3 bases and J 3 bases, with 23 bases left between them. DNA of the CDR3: TGTGCCAGCAGCTTTACTCCTCCTAGGGCCCAATTCTACACCGGGGAGCTGTTTTTT. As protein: CASSFTPPRAQFYTGELFF.

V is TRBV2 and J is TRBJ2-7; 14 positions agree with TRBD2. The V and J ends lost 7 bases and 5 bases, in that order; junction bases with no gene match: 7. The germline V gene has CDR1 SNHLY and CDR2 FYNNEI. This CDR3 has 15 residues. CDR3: CASIGRLAGGDEQYF. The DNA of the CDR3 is TGTGCCAGCATCGGAAGACTAGCGGGGGGGGACGAGCAGTACTTC. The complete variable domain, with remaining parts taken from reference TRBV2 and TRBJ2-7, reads EPEVTQTPSHQVTQMGQEVILRCVPISNHLYFYWYRQILGQKVEFLVSFYNNEISEKSEIFDDQFSVERPDGSNFTLKIRSTKLEDSAMYFCASIGRLAGGDEQYFGPGTRLTVT.

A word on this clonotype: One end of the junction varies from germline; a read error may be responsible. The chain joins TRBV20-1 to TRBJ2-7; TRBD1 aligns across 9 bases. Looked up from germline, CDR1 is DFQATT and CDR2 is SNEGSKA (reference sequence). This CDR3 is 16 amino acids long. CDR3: CCARDLHRDREAEQYF. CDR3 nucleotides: TGCTGTGCTAGGGATTTGCATCGGGACAGGGAGGCCGAGCAGTACTTC.

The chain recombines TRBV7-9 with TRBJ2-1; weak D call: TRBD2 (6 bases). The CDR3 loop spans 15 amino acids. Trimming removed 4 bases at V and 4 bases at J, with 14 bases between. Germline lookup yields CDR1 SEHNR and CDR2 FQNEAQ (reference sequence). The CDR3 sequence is CASSSPLAVYNEQFF. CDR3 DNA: TGTGCCAGCAGCTCCCCCTTAGCGGTTTACAATGAGCAGTTCTTC.

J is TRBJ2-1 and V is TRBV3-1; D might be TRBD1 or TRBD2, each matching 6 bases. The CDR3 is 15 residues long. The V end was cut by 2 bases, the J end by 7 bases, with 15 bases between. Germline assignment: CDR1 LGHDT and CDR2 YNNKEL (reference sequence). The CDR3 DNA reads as TGTGCCAGCAGCCAATTCCTGGGGGCGGGGAATGAGCAGTTCTTC. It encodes CASSQFLGAGNEQFF.

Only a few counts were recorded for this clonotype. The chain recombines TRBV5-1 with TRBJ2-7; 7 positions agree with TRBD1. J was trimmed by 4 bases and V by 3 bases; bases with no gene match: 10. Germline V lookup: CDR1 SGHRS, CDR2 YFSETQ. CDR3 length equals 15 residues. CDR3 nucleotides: TGCGCCAGCAGCTCAAAACAGGGGAATAGTTACGAGCAGTACTTC. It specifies CASSSKQGNSYEQYF.

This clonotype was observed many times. The CDR3 DNA reads TGTGCCAGCAGACGAGGGGAGACCCAGTACTTC. Translated: CASRRGETQYF. The chain links TRBV12-3 or TRBV12-4 to TRBJ2-5; D possibly corresponds to TRBD2 (5 bases). The CDR3 is 11 residues long. V was clipped by 6 bases and J by 5 bases, with 7 bases between them.

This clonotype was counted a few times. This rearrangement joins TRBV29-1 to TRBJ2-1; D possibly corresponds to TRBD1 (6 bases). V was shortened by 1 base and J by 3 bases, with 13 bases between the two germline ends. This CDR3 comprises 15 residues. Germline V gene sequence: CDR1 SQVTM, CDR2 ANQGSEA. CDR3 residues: CSVEGQEYYYNEQFF. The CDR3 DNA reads TGCAGCGTTGAAGGACAGGAATACTACTACAATGAGCAGTTCTTC.

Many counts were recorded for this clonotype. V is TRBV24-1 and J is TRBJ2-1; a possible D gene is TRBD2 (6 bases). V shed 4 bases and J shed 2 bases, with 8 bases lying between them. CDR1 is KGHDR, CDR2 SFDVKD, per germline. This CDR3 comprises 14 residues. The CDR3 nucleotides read TGTGCCACCAGTGAGCGGGGTACCTACAATGAGCAGTTCTTC. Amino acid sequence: CATSERGTYNEQFF.

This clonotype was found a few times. The CDR3 protein is CASSQVLTGEQYF. The CDR3 DNA sequence: TGCGCCAGCAGCCAAGTTTTGACCGGCGAGCAGTACTTC. The chain recombines TRBV4-1 with TRBJ2-7; D is unclear. Trimming took 1 base from V and 6 from J, leaving 10 bases between them. Germline CDR1 reads MGHRA; CDR2 reads YSYEKL. The CDR3 is 13 residues long.

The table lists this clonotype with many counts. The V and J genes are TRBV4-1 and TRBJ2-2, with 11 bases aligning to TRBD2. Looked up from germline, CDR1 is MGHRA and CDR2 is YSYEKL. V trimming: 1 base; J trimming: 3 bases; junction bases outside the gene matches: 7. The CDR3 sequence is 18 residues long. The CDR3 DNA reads TGCGCCAGCAGCCAAGTAACTAGCGGGAGTTTCGACACCGGGGAGCTGTTTTTT. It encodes CASSQVTSGSFDTGELFF.

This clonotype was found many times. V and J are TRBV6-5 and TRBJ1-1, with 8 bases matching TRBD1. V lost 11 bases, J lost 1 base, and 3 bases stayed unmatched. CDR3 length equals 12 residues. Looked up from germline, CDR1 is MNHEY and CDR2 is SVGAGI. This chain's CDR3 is CAAGQENTEAFF. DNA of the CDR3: TGTGCCGCGGGACAGGAGAACACTGAAGCTTTCTTT.

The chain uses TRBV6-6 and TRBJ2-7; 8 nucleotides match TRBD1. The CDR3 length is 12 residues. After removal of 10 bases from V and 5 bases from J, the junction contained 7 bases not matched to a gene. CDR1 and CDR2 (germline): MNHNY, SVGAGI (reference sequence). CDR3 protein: CATGGAFDEQYF. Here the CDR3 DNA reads TGTGCCACAGGGGGCGCGTTCGACGAGCAGTACTTC.

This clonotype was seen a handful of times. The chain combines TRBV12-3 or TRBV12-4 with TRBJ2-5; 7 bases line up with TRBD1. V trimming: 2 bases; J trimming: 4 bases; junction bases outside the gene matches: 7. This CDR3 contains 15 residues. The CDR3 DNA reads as TGTGCCAGCAGTTTACTAGTCTCAGGGGGAGAGACCCAGTACTTC. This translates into CASSLLVSGGETQYF.

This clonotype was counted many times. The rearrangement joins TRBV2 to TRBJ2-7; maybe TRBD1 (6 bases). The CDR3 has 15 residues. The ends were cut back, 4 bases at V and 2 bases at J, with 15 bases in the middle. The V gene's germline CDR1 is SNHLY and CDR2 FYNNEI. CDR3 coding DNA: TGTGCCAGCAGTGTACAGGACAGTCCACCCTACGAGCAGTACTTC. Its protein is CASSVQDSPPYEQYF.

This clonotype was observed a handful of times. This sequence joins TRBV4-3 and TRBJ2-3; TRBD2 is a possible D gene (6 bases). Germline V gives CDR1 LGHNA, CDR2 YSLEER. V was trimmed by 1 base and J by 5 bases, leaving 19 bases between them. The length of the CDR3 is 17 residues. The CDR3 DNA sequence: TGCGCCAGCAGCCAAGTTGAAAGTTTGCGCGGGGAAGATACGCAGTATTTT. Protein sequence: CASSQVESLRGEDTQYF.

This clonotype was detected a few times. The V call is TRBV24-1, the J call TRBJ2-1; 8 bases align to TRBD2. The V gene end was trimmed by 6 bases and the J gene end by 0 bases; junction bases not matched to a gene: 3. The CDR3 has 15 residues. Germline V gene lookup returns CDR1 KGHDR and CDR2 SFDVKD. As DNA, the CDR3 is TGTGCCACCAGTCTAGCGGGCAGCTCCTACAATGAGCAGTTCTTC. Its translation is CATSLAGSSYNEQFF.

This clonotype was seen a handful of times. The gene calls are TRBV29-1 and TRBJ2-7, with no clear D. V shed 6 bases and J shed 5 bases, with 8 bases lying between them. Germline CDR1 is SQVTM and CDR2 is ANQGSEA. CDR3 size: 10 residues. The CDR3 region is CSVRHDEQYF. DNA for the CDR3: TGCAGCGTCCGACATGACGAGCAGTACTTC.